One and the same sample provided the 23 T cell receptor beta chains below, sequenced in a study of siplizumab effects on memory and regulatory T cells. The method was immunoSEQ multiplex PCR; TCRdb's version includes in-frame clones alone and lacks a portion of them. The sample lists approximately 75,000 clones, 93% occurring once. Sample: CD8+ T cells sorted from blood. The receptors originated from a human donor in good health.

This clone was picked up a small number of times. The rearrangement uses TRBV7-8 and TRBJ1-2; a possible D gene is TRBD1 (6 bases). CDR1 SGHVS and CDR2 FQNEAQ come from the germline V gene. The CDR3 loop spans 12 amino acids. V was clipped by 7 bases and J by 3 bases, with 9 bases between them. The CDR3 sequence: CASTGEDYGYTF. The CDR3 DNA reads TGTGCCAGCACAGGGGAAGACTATGGCTACACCTTC.

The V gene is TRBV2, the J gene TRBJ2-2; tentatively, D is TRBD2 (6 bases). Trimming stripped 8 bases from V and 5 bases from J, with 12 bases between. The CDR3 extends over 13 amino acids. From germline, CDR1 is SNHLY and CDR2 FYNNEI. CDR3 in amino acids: CASGQAGTGELFF. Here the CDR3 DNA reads TGTGCCAGCGGGCAGGCGGGGACCGGGGAGCTGTTTTTT.

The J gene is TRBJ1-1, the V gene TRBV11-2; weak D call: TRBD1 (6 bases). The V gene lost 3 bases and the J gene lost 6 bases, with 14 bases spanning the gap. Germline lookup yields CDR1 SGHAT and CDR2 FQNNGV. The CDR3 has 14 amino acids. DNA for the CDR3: TGTGCCAGCAGCTTGGGGGGGCGGGTCGCTGAAGCTTTCTTT. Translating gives CASSLGGRVAEAFF.

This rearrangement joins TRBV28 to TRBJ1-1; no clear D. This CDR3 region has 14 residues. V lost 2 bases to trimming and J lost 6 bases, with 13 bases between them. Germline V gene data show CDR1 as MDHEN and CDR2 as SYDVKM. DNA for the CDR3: TGTGCCAGCAGTTTAATGACCGCGAGGCCTGAAGCTTTCTTT. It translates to CASSLMTARPEAFF.

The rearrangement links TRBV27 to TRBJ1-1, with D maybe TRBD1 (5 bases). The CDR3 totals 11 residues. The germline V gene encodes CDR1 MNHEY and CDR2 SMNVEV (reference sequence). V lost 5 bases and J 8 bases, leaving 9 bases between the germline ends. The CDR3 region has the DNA TGTGCCAGCAGTCTCGGGGGGGAAGCTTTCTTT. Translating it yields CASSLGGEAFF.

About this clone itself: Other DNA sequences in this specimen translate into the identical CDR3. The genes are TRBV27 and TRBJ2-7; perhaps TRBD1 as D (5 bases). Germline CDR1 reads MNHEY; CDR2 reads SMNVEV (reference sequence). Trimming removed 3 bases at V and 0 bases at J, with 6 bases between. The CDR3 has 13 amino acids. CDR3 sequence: CASSLQGSYEQYF. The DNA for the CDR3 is TGTGCCAGCAGTTTGCAGGGCTCCTACGAGCAGTACTTC.

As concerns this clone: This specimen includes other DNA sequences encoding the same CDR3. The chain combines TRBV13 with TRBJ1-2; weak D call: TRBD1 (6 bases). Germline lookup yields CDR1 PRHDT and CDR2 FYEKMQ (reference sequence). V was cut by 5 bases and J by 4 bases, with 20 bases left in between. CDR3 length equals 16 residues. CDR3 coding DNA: TGTGCCAGCAGCAAGGGGGGGCAGGGGTCTATCTATGGCTACACCTTC. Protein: CASSKGGQGSIYGYTF.

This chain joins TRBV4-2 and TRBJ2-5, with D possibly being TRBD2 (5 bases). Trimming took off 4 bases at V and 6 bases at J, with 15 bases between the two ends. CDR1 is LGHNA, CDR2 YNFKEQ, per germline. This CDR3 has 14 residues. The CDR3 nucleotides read TGTGCCAGCAGCCCCTATTACGGGGTGAAGACCCAGTACTTC. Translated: CASSPYYGVKTQYF.

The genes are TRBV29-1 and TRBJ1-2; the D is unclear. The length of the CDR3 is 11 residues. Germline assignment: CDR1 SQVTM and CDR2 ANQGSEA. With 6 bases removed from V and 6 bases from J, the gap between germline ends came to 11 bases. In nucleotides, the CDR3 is TGCAGCGTCCTCGGGGAAAATGGCTACACCTTC. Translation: CSVLGENGYTF. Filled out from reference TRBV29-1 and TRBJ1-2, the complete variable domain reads SAVISQKPSRDICQRGTSLTIQCQVDSQVTMMFWYRQQPGQSLTLIATANQGSEATYESGFVIDKFPISRPNLTFSTLTVSNMSPEDSSIYLCSVLGENGYTFGSGTRLTVV.

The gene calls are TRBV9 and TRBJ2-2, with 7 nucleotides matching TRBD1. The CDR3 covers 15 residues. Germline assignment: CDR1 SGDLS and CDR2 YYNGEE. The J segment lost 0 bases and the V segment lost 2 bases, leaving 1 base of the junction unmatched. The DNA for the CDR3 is TGTGCCAGCAGCGTCGGGACAGCGAACACCGGGGAGCTGTTTTTT. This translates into CASSVGTANTGELFF.

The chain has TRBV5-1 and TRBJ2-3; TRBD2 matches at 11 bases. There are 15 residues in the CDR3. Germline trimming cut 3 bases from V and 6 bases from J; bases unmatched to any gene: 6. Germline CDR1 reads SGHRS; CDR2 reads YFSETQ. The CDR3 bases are TGCGCCAGCAGCTCCCTAGCGGGGGGCGTCGATACGCAGTATTTT. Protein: CASSSLAGGVDTQYF.

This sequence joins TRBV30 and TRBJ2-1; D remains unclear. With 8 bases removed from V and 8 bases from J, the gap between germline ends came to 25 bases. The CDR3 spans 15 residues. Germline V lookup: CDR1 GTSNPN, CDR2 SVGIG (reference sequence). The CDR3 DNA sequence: TGTGCCGGACGGCCGGGCGTTAACCTATTTGATGAGCAGTTCTTC. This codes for CAGRPGVNLFDEQFF. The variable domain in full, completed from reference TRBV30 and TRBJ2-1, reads SQTIHQWPATLVQPVGSPLSLECTVEGTSNPNLYWYRQAAGRGLQLLFYSVGIGQISSEVPQNLSASRPQDRQFILSSKKLLLSDSGFYLCAGRPGVNLFDEQFFGPGTRLTVL.

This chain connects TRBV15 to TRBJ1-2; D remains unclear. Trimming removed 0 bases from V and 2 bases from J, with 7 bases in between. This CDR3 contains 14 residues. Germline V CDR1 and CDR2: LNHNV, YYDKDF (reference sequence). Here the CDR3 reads CATSRDFGNYGYTF. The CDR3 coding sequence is TGTGCCACCAGCAGAGATTTCGGAAACTATGGCTACACCTTC.

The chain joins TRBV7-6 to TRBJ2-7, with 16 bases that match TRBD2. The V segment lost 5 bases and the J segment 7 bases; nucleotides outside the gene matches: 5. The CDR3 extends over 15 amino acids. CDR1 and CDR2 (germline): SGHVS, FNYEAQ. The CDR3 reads CASSPGTSGGDEQYF. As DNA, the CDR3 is TGTGCCAGCAGCCCGGGGACTAGCGGGGGGGATGAGCAGTACTTC.

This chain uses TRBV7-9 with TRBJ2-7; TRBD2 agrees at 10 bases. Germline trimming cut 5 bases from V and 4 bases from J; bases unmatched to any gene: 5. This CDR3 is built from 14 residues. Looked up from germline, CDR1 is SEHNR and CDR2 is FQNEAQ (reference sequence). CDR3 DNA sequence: TGTGCCAGCAGCATCCTAGCGGGGGTGTACGAGCAGTACTTC. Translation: CASSILAGVYEQYF.

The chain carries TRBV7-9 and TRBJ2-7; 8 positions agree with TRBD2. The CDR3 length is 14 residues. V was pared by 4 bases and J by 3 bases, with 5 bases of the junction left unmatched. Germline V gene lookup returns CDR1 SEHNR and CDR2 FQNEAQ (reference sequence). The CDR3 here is CASSSAGEVYEQYF. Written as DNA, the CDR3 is TGTGCCAGCAGCTCAGCGGGGGAGGTCTACGAGCAGTACTTC.

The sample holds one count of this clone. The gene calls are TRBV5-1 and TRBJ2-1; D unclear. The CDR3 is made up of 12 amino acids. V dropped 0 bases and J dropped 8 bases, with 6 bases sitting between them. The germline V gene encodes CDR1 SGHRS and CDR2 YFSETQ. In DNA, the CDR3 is TGCGCCAGCAGCTTGGGAGCGTATGAGCAGTTCTTC. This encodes CASSLGAYEQFF.

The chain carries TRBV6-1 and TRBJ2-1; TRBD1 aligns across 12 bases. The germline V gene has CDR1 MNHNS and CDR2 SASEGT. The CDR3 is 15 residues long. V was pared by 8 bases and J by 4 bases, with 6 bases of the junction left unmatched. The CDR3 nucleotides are TGTGCCAGCCGCCGGGACAGGGGGCTATACAATGAGCAGTTCTTC. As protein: CASRRDRGLYNEQFF.

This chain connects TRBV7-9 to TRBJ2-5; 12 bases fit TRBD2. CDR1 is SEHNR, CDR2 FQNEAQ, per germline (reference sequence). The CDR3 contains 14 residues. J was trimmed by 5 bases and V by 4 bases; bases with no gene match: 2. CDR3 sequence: CASSWTSGAETQYF. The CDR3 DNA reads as TGTGCCAGCAGCTGGACTAGCGGGGCGGAGACCCAGTACTTC. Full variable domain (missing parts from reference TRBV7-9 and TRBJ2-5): DTGVSQNPRHKITKRGQNVTFRCDPISEHNRLYWYRQTLGQGPEFLTYFQNEAQLEKSRLLSDRFSAERPKGSFSTLEIQRTEQGDSAMYLCASSWTSGAETQYFGPGTRLLVL.

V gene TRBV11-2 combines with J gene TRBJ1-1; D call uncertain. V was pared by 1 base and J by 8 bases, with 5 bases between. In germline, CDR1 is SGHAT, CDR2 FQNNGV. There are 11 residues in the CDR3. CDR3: CASSLGGEAFF. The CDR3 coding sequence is TGTGCCAGCAGCTTAGGAGGAGAAGCTTTCTTT.

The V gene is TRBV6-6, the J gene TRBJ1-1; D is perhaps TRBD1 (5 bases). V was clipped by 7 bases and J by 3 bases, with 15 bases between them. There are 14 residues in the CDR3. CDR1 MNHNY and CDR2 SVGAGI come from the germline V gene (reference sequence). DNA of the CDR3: TGTGCCAGCACCTCTAACGGGGGTCACACTGAAGCTTTCTTT. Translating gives CASTSNGGHTEAFF.

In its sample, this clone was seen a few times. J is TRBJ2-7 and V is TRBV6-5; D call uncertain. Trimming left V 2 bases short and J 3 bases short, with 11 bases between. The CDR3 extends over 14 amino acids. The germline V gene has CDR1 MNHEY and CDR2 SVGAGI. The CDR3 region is CASSYAPWGYEQYF. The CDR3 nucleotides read TGTGCCAGCAGTTACGCCCCTTGGGGCTACGAGCAGTACTTC.

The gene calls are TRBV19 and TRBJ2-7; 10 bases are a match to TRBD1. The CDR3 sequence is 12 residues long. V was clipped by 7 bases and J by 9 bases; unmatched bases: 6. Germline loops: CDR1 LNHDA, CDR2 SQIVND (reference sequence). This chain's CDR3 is CASKETGGGQYF. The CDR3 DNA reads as TGTGCCAGTAAAGAGACAGGGGGCGGGCAGTACTTC.